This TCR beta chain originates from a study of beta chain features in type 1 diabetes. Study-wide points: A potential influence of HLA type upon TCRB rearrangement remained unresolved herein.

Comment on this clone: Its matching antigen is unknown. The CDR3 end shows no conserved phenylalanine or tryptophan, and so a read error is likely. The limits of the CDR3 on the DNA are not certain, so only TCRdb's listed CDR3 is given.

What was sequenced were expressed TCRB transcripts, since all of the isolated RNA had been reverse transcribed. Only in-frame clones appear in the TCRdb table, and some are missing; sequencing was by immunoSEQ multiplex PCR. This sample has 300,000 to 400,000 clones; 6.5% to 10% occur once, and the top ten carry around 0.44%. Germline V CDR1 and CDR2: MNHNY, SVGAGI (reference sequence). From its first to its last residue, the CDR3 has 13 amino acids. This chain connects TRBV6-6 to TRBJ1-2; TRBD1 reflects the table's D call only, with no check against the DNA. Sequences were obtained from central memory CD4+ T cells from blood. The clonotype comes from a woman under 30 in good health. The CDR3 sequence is CASSCIQLETGRG.